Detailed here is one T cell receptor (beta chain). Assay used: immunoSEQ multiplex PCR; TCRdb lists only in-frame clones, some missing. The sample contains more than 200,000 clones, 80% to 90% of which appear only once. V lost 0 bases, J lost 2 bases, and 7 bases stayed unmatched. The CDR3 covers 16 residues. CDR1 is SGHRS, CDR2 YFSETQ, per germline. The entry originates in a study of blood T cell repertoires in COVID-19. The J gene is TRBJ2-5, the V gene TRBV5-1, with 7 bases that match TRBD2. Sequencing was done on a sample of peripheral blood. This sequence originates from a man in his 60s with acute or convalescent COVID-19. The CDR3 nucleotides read TGCGCCAGCAGCTTGGCACAAGCGGGGAGTCAAGAGACCCAGTACTTC. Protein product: CASSLAQAGSQETQYF.